This T cell receptor beta chain emerged from a study of blood T cells in healthy people across ages. The study's findings and limits: When one million T cells were used, diversity estimates were thought to be underestimates. Donors of long life had a larger count of naive CD4+ cells and greater diversity than aged donors. Per million T cells, the diversity of TCR beta decreased roughly linearly as age advanced.

CDR3 length equals 16 residues. CDR1 SSHAT and CDR2 FNYEAQ come from the germline V gene (reference sequence). This clonotype has just a few counts. Its antigen is unidentified. Its ends do not fully match the called genes, so a read error is possible. Next came a second PCR, run for about 7 to 12 cycles, which used a sample-barcoded 5' primer along with a J-beta primer mix. TCRdb re-analysed the 5' RACE reads in MiXCR, keeping a single row per CDR3 protein. Among around 1,000,000 distinct CDR3 sequences listed, less than 25% were seen once. This sample also belongs to another study, concerning T cells of mothers and their children. As that report states: Sample barcodes and 2-4 random nucleotides were added by the M1S primer of the second PCR.

V and J are TRBV7-7 and TRBJ1-6; a weak D match, TRBD1 (5 bases). Sequenced material: blood. This receptor was identified in a girl aged 2-10 years in good health. CDR3: CASSSSGGQRNSPLHF. The CDR3 bases are TGTGCTAGCAGCTCCTCGGGCGGACAAAGAAATTCACCCCTCCACTTT.